Presented here are 25 T cell receptor beta chains from one specimen sequenced in a study of technical replicates of blood from a few donors (dated by TCRdb to the late 2010s). Library method: the immunoSEQ multiplex PCR assay. Sourced from immuneACCESS, this table was stored by TCRdb with only in-frame sequences that have V and J called. A share of the clones is absent; for the studies checked, an unresolved V gene accounts for under half, and the remainder has no known explanation. In this sample the table shows some 80,000 clones, roughly 96% of which occur a single time. Around 0.31% of the sample goes to the ten largest clones. Sequencing input: T cells isolated from PBMCs. These receptors were collected from a human donor in good health.

The chain recombines TRBV4-1 with TRBJ2-3, with 10 bases that match TRBD1. CDR3 length: 16 residues. Germline trimming cut 5 bases from V and 5 bases from J; bases unmatched to any gene: 10. Germline values: CDR1 MGHRA, CDR2 YSYEKL. The DNA of the CDR3 is TGCGCCAGCAGCTCGATCGGACAGGGGGTGGGAGATACGCAGTATTTT. This encodes CASSSIGQGVGDTQYF.

This chain connects TRBV19 to TRBJ1-3, with TRBD1 as a possible D gene (6 bases). V was shortened by 6 bases and J by 2 bases, with 14 bases between the two germline ends. The CDR3 is 15 amino acids. CDR1 is LNHDA and CDR2 is SQIVND in the germline V gene (reference sequence). The CDR3 loop reads CASRAGGRTGNTIYF. Written as DNA, the CDR3 is TGTGCCAGTAGAGCGGGGGGCCGAACTGGAAACACCATATATTTT. Based on the CDR3 plus reference TRBV19 and TRBJ1-3, the full variable domain is DGGITQSPKYLFRKEGQNVTLSCEQNLNHDAMYWYRQDPGQGLRLIYYSQIVNDFQKGDIAEGYSVSREKKESFPLTVTSAQKNPTAFYLCASRAGGRTGNTIYFGEGSWLTVV.

The chain carries TRBV6-5 and TRBJ1-1, with D unclear. The CDR3 runs to 15 residues. CDR1 and CDR2 from the germline V gene are MNHEY and SVGAGI. With 0 bases removed from V and 2 bases from J, the gap between germline ends came to 10 bases. In DNA form, the CDR3 reads TGTGCCAGCAGTTACTCATTCGGGGTTAACACTGAAGCTTTCTTT. It encodes CASSYSFGVNTEAFF.

The rearrangement uses TRBV15 and TRBJ2-7; 12 bases agree with TRBD2. Germline CDR1 reads LNHNV; CDR2 reads YYDKDF (reference sequence). V was clipped by 3 bases and J by 2 bases; unmatched bases: 2. The CDR3 is 15 amino acids. The CDR3 loop is CATSRGLAGAYEQYF. In DNA form, the CDR3 reads TGTGCCACCAGCAGGGGACTAGCGGGTGCCTACGAGCAGTACTTC.

The chain is built from TRBV15 and TRBJ2-1, with D perhaps matching TRBD2 (6 bases). Germline-derived CDR1 and CDR2 are LNHNV and YYDKDF (reference sequence). The CDR3 covers 16 residues. Trimming left V 4 bases short and J 1 base short, with 14 bases between. CDR3 in DNA: TGTGCCACCAGCACAACCGCGGAGGGGTCCTACAATGAGCAGTTCTTC. Translation: CATSTTAEGSYNEQFF.

This sequence joins TRBV4-1 and TRBJ2-5; 8 bases line up with TRBD2. Germline CDR1 and CDR2: MGHRA and YSYEKL. This CDR3 region has 16 residues. The V gene end was trimmed by 1 base and the J gene end by 4 bases; junction bases not matched to a gene: 8. The CDR3 here is CASSQVSGTRIETQYF. The CDR3 nucleotides are TGCGCCAGCAGCCAAGTATCCGGGACTAGGATAGAGACCCAGTACTTC.

The CDR3 DNA sequence: TGTGCCAGCAGCCTGAGGACTTATAACAATGAGCAGTTCTTC. Translation gives CASSLRTYNNEQFF. The chain has TRBV7-8 and TRBJ2-1; maybe TRBD2 (5 bases). Trimming removed 5 bases at V and 5 bases at J, with 13 bases between. CDR1 and CDR2 (germline): SGHVS, FQNEAQ. There are 14 residues in the CDR3.

The J gene is TRBJ1-1, the V gene TRBV6-1; D is perhaps TRBD1 (6 bases). The V gene lost 5 bases and the J gene lost 6 bases, with 10 bases spanning the gap. Germline V lookup: CDR1 MNHNS, CDR2 SASEGT. This CDR3 has 12 residues. Here the CDR3 reads CASSSRTAEAFF. The CDR3, as DNA: TGTGCCAGCAGTTCAAGGACAGCTGAAGCTTTCTTT.

CDR3 sequence reads: CASGIQETQYF. In DNA form, the CDR3 reads TGTGCCAGCGGGATTCAAGAGACCCAGTACTTC. The chain uses TRBV19 and TRBJ2-5; TRBD2 might be the D (5 bases). Germline V gene sequence: CDR1 LNHDA, CDR2 SQIVND (reference sequence). The germline V and J ends were trimmed by 9 bases and 2 bases, with 7 bases remaining between them. This CDR3 is 11 amino acids long.

Of note for this clone: Other DNA sequences in the sample encode the same CDR3. The rearrangement uses TRBV4-1 and TRBJ2-5; D call uncertain. The CDR3 extends over 13 amino acids. Germline values: CDR1 MGHRA, CDR2 YSYEKL. The V end was cut by 3 bases, the J end by 2 bases, with 7 bases between. The CDR3: CASSQAVQETQYF. DNA of the CDR3: TGCGCCAGCAGCCAGGCGGTGCAAGAGACCCAGTACTTC.

The chain employs TRBV27 and TRBJ2-2, with a tentative D call TRBD2 (5 bases). The CDR3 length is 16 residues. Trimming took 5 bases from V and 2 from J, leaving 15 bases between them. Germline lookup yields CDR1 MNHEY and CDR2 SMNVEV (reference sequence). The CDR3: CASSQLLGRNTGELFF. The DNA for the CDR3 is TGTGCCAGCAGTCAGTTATTGGGGAGAAACACCGGGGAGCTGTTTTTT.

The rearrangement links TRBV19 to TRBJ2-7, with TRBD2 identical over 7 bases. This CDR3 spans 13 amino acids. V gave up 10 bases and J gave up 2 bases; unmatched junction bases: 8. Germline CDR1 and CDR2: LNHDA and SQIVND (reference sequence). In nucleotides, the CDR3 is TGTGCCACTGCGGGACTACCTCCCTACGAGCAGTACTTC. Its protein product is CATAGLPPYEQYF.

The V gene is TRBV28, the J gene TRBJ2-7; the match to TRBD1 covers 10 bases. Germline CDR1 MDHEN, CDR2 SYDVKM. CDR3 size: 14 residues. The V gene end was trimmed by 3 bases and the J gene end by 5 bases; junction bases not matched to a gene: 4. CDR3 residues: CASSFRTGGHEQYF. CDR3 sequence (DNA): TGTGCCAGCAGTTTTCGGACAGGGGGACACGAGCAGTACTTC.

The genes are TRBV7-3 and TRBJ2-1; D perhaps matches TRBD2 (6 bases). CDR1 SGHTA and CDR2 FQGTGA come from the germline V gene. The CDR3 sequence is 15 residues long. V was shortened by 2 bases and J by 0 bases, with 8 bases between the two germline ends. This CDR3 is CASSLAGFSYNEQFF. The CDR3 DNA reads TGTGCCAGCAGCTTAGCGGGGTTCTCCTACAATGAGCAGTTCTTC.

This chain links TRBV7-3 with TRBJ1-1; D might be TRBD1 (5 bases). Trimming left V 2 bases short and J 1 base short, with 11 bases between. CDR3 length: 15 residues. Looked up from germline, CDR1 is SGHTA and CDR2 is FQGTGA. The CDR3: CASSLQTGWNTEAFF. In DNA form, the CDR3 reads TGTGCCAGCAGCTTACAAACAGGTTGGAACACTGAAGCTTTCTTT.

The J gene is TRBJ1-4, the V gene TRBV9, with a possible D match to TRBD1 (6 bases). Germline CDR1 and CDR2: SGDLS and YYNGEE. Trimming removed 3 bases from V and 11 bases from J, with 14 bases in between. The CDR3 has 13 residues. Written as DNA, the CDR3 is TGTGCCAGCAGCGGGGACACCCGAGGGAAACTGTTTTTT. As protein: CASSGDTRGKLFF. Full variable domain (rest looked up from reference TRBV9 and TRBJ1-4): DSGVTQTPKHLITATGQRVTLRCSPRSGDLSVYWYQQSLDQGLQFLIQYYNGEERAKGNILERFSAQQFPDLHSELNLSSLELGDSALYFCASSGDTRGKLFFGSGTQLSVL.

The chain uses TRBV5-6 and TRBJ1-2, with a possible D match to TRBD1 (6 bases). This CDR3 is built from 17 residues. The germline gives CDR1 SGHDT, CDR2 YYEEEE. V was pared by 3 bases and J by 4 bases, with 22 bases between. The CDR3 bases are TGTGCCAGCAGCTCCGCCCAGGGCAGGGGTTTCCTCTATGGCTACACCTTC. Translation: CASSSAQGRGFLYGYTF.

This clone was found a few times. The chain joins TRBV29-1 to TRBJ2-7; D not resolved. Germline values: CDR1 SQVTM, CDR2 ANQGSEA. V lost 4 bases and J 2 bases, leaving 9 bases between the germline ends. This CDR3 is built from 12 residues. The CDR3 DNA follows: TGCAGCGTTGCTTCCAGTGCCTACGAGCAGTACTTC. Encoded protein: CSVASSAYEQYF.

V usage is TRBV28 and J usage is TRBJ2-1, with 8 bases lining up with TRBD2. The germline CDR1 and CDR2 sequences are MDHEN and SYDVKM. The V gene end was trimmed by 1 base and the J gene end by 5 bases; junction bases not matched to a gene: 7. This CDR3 contains 16 residues. The CDR3 nucleotides read TGTGCCAGCAGTTTATTTACGGGAGGGAGAGACAATGAGCAGTTCTTC. Residues: CASSLFTGGRDNEQFF.

The CDR3 protein is CASSLVTGSANYGYTF. DNA of the CDR3: TGTGCCAGCAGCTTAGTTACGGGATCCGCTAACTATGGCTACACCTTC. The chain is built from TRBV7-2 and TRBJ1-2; D call uncertain. Germline V gene sequence: CDR1 SGHTA, CDR2 FQGNSA. V was shortened by 1 base and J by 0 bases, with 12 bases between the two germline ends. The CDR3 extends over 16 amino acids.

CDR3 coding DNA: TGTGCCAGCGGTAGAGATCCTAGCACAGATACGCAGTATTTT. This encodes CASGRDPSTDTQYF. This chain links TRBV6-5 with TRBJ2-3; no clear D gene. The CDR3 runs 14 residues. From germline, CDR1 is MNHEY and CDR2 SVGAGI. With 8 bases removed from V and 0 bases from J, the gap between germline ends came to 12 bases.

Here the CDR3 reads CASSQDLGQGLDEQFF. The DNA for the CDR3 is TGCGCCAGCAGCCAAGATCTGGGACAGGGTTTGGATGAGCAGTTCTTC. The V call is TRBV4-1, the J call TRBJ2-1; TRBD1 matches 9 bases. J gave up 8 bases and V 0 bases, and 8 bases lay outside the gene matches. Germline lookup yields CDR1 MGHRA and CDR2 YSYEKL. The CDR3 contains 16 residues.

The chain employs TRBV27 and TRBJ1-5; possibly TRBD1 for D (5 bases). The CDR3 has 13 amino acids. The germline CDR1 and CDR2 sequences are MNHEY and SMNVEV (reference sequence). Trimming removed 5 bases from V and 5 bases from J, with 10 bases in between. CDR3 sequence (DNA): TGTGCCAGCAGTCGGACAACCCATCAGCCCCAGCATTTT. This translates into CASSRTTHQPQHF.

The chain carries TRBV6-5 and TRBJ1-1; D possibly corresponds to TRBD1 (6 bases). Germline V gene lookup returns CDR1 MNHEY and CDR2 SVGAGI. The CDR3 runs 13 residues. Trimming left V 9 bases short and J 0 bases short, with 11 bases between. The DNA for the CDR3 is TGTGCCAGTTTCAGGGGACTGAACACTGAAGCTTTCTTT. Translating it yields CASFRGLNTEAFF.

The chain is built from TRBV30 and TRBJ2-1; D gene uncertain. The germline V and J ends were trimmed by 7 bases and 4 bases, with 8 bases remaining between them. The CDR3 has 11 amino acids. The germline V gene has CDR1 GTSNPN and CDR2 SVGIG (reference sequence). CDR3 coding DNA: TGTGCCTATAGAGCGTACAATGAGCAGTTCTTC. It codes for CAYRAYNEQFF.